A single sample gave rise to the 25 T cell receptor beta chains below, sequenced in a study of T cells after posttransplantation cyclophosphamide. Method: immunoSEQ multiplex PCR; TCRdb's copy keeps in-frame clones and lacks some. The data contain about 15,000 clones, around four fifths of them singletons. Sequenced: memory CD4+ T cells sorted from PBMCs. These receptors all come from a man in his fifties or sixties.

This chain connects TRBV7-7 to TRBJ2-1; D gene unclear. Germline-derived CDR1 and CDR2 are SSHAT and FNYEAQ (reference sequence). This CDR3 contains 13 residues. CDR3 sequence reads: CASSAERDSEQFF. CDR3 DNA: TGTGCTAGCTCTGCTGAGAGAGATAGCGAGCAGTTCTTC. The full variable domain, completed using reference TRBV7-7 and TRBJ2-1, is GAGVSQSPRYKVTKRGQDVTLRCDPISSHATLYWYQQALGQGPEFLTYFNYEAQPDKSGLPSDRFSAERPEGSISTLTIQRTEQRDSAMYRCASSAERDSEQFFGPGTRLTVL.

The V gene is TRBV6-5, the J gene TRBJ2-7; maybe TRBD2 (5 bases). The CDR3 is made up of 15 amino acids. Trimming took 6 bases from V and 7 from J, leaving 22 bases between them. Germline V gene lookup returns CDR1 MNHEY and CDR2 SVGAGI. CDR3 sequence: CASRGGRGEREEQYF. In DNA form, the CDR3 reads TGTGCCAGCAGGGGCGGTCGCGGAGAGAGGGAAGAGCAGTACTTC.

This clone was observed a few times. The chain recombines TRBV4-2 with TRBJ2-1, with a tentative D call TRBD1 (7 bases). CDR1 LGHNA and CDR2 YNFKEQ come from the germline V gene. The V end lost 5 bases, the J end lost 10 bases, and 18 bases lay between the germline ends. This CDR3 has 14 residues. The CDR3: CASSDPTRGQEQFF. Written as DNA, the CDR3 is TGTGCCAGCAGCGACCCAACGCGGGGACAGGAGCAGTTCTTC.

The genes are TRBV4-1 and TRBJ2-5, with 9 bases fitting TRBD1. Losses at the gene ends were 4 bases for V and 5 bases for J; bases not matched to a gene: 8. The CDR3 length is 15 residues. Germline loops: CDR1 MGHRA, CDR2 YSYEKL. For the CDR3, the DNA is TGCGCCAGCAGCCTCCGGGACAGGGTGTTGGAGACCCAGTACTTC. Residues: CASSLRDRVLETQYF.

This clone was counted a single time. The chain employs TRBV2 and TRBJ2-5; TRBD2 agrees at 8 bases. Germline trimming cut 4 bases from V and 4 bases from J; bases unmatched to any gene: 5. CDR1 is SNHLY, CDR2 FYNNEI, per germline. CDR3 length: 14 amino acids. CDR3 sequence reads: CASSVGTSGETQYF. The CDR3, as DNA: TGTGCCAGCAGTGTGGGGACTAGTGGAGAGACCCAGTACTTC.

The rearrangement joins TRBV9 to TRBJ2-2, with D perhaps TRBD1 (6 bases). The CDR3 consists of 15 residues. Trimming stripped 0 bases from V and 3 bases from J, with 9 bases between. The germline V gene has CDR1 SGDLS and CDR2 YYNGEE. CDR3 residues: CASSVAGDHTGELFF. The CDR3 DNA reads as TGTGCCAGCAGCGTAGCAGGGGACCACACCGGGGAGCTGTTTTTT.

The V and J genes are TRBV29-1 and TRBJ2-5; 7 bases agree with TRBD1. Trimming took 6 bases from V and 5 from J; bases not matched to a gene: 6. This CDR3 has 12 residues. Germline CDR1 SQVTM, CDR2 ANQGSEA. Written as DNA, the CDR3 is TGCAGCGTCGAGACAGGGACGGAGACCCAGTACTTC. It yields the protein CSVETGTETQYF.

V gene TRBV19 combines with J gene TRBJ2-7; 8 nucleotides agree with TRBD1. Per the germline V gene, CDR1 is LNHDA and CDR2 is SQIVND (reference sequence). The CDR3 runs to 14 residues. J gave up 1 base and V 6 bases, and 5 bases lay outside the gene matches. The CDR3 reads CASSLQGVSYEQYF. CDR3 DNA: TGTGCCAGTAGCCTACAGGGGGTTTCCTACGAGCAGTACTTC.

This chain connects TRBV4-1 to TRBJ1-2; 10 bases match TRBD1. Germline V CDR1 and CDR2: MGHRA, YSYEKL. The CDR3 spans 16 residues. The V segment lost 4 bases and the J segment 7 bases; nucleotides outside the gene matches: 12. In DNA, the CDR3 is TGCGCCAGCAGCCCGCAATTGACAGGGGGCGCGATTGGCTACACCTTC. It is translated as CASSPQLTGGAIGYTF.

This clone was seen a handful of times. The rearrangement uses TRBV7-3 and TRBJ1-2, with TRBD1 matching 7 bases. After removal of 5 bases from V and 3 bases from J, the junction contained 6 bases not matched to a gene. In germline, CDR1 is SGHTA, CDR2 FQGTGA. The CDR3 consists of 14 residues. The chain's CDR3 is CASSPGGPDYGYTF. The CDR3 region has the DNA TGTGCCAGCAGCCCAGGGGGTCCCGACTATGGCTACACCTTC.

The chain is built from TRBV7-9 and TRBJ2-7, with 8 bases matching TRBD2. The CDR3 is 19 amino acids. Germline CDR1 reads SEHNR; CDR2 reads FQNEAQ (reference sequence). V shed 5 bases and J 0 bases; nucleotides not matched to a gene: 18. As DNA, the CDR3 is TGTGCCAGCAGCCACCCCAGGTTTCGAGAGCGGGGGAGCTCCTACGAGCAGTACTTC. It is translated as CASSHPRFRERGSSYEQYF. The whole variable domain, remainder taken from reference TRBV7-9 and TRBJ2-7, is DTGVSQNPRHKITKRGQNVTFRCDPISEHNRLYWYRQTLGQGPEFLTYFQNEAQLEKSRLLSDRFSAERPKGSFSTLEIQRTEQGDSAMYLCASSHPRFRERGSSYEQYFGPGTRLTVT.

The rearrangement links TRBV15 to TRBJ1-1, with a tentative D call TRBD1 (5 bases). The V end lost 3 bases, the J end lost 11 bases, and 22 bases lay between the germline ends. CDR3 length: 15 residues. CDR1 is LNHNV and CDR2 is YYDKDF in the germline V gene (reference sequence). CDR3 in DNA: TGTGCCACCAGCAGCCCCTCCAAAACAGGCCCTGTGGCTTTCTTT. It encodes CATSSPSKTGPVAFF. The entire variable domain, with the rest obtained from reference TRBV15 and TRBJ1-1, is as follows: DAMVIQNPRYQVTQFGKPVTLSCSQTLNHNVMYWYQQKSSQAPKLLFHYYDKDFNNEADTPDNFQSRRPNTSFCFLDIRSPGLGDTAMYLCATSSPSKTGPVAFFGQGTRLTVV.

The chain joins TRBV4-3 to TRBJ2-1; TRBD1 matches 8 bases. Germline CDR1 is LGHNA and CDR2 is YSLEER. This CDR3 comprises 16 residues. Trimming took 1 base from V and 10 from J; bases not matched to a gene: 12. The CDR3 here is CASSQVARQGLGEQFF. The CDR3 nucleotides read TGCGCCAGCAGCCAAGTTGCGCGACAGGGGCTCGGAGAGCAGTTCTTC.

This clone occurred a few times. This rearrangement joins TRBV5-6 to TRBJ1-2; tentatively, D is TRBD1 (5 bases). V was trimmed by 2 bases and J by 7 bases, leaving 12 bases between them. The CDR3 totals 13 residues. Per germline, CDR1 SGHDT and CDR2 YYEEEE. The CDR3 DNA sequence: TGTGCCAGCAGCTTCCAGGGCTTGGGTGGCTACACCTTC. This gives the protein CASSFQGLGGYTF.

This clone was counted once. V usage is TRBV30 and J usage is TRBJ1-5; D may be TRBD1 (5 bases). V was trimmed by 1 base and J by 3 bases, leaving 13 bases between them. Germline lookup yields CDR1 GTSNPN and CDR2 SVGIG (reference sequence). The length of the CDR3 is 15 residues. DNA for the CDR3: TGTGCCTGGAGTGCCCTCGGGGGGGTCAATCAGCCCCAGCATTTT. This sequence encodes CAWSALGGVNQPQHF.

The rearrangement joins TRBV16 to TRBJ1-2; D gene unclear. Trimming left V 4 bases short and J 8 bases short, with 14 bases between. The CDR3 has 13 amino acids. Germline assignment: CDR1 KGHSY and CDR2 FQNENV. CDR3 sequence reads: CASSPTGFRGYTF. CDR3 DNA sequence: TGTGCCAGCAGCCCCACGGGTTTTCGAGGCTACACCTTC.

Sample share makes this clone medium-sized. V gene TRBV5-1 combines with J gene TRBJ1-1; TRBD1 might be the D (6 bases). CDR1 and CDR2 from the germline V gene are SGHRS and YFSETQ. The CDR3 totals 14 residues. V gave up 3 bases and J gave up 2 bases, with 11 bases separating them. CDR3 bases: TGCGCCAGCAGCTCCGACAGGACTAACACTGAAGCTTTCTTT. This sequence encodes CASSSDRTNTEAFF.

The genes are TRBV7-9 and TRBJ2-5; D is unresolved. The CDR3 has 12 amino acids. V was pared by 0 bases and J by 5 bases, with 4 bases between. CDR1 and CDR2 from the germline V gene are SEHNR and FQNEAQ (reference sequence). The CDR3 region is CASSLAEETQYF. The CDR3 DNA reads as TGTGCCAGCAGCTTAGCAGAGGAGACCCAGTACTTC.

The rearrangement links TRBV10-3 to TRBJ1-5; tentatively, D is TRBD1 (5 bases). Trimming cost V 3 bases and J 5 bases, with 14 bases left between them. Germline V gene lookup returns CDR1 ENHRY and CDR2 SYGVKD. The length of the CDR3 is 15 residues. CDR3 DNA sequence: TGTGCCATCAGTGAAGGCTCAGCAGGGCATCAGCCCCAGCATTTT. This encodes CAISEGSAGHQPQHF.

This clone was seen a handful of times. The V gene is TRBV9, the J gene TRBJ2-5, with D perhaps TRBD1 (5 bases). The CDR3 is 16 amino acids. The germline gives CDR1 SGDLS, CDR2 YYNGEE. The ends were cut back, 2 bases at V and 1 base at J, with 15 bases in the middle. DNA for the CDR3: TGTGCCAGCAGCGTCTCGAATGGGGCAGCCCAAGAGACCCAGTACTTC. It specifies CASSVSNGAAQETQYF. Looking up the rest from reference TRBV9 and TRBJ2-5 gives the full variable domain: DSGVTQTPKHLITATGQRVTLRCSPRSGDLSVYWYQQSLDQGLQFLIQYYNGEERAKGNILERFSAQQFPDLHSELNLSSLELGDSALYFCASSVSNGAAQETQYFGPGTRLLVL.

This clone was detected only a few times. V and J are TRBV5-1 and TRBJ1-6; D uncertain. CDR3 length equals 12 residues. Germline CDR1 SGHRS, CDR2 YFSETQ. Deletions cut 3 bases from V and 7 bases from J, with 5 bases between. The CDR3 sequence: CASSWENSPLHF. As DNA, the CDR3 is TGCGCCAGCAGCTGGGAGAATTCACCCCTCCACTTT. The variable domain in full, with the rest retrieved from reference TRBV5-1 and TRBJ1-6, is KAGVTQTPRYLIKTRGQQVTLSCSPISGHRSVSWYQQTPGQGLQFLFEYFSETQRNKGNFPGRFSGRQFSNSRSEMNVSTLELGDSALYLCASSWENSPLHFGNGTRLTVT.

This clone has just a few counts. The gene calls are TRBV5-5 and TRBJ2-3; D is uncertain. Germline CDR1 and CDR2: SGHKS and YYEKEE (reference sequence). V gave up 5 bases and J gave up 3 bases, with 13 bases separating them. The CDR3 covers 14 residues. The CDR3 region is CASSHERRTDTQYF. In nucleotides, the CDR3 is TGTGCCAGCAGTCACGAACGGAGAACAGATACGCAGTATTTT.

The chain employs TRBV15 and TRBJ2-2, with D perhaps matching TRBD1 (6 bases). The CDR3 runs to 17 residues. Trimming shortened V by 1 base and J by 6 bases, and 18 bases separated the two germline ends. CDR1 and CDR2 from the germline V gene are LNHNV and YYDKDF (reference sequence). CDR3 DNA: TGTGCCACCAGCAGAGTCGGGGACAATAGAAGAGCCGGGGAGCTGTTTTTT. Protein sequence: CATSRVGDNRRAGELFF.

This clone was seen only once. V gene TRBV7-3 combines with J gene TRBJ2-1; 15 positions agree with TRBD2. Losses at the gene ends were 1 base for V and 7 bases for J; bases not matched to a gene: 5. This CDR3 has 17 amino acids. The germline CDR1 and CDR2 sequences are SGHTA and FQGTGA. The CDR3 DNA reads TGTGCCAGCAGCTTAAGGACTAGCGGGGGGGCTATTAATGAGCAGTTCTTC. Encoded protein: CASSLRTSGGAINEQFF. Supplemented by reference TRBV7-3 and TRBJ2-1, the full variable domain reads GAGVSQTPSNKVTEKGKYVELRCDPISGHTALYWYRQSLGQGPEFLIYFQGTGAADDSGLPNDRFFAVRPEGSVSTLKIQRTERGDSAVYLCASSLRTSGGAINEQFFGPGTRLTVL.

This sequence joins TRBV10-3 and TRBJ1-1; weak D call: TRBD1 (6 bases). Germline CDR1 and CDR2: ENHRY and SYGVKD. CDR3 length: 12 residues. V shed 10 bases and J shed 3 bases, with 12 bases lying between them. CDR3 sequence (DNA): TGTGCCACGCGACCAGGGGACACTGAAGCTTTCTTT. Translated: CATRPGDTEAFF.